A single sample gave rise to the 15 T cell receptor beta chains below, sequenced in a study of identical twins. TCRdb re-called the 5' RACE reads through MiXCR, storing one row per CDR3 protein. The data contain around 470,000 distinct CDR3 sequences, 12% to 15% of them singletons. These same data were also listed under a study on yellow fever vaccine responses in identical twins.

Material: CD4+ T cells sorted from blood. The receptors derive from a woman between 18 and 29 years old in good health.

In its sample, this clonotype was seen a few times. This chain joins TRBV7-3 and TRBJ2-1; D perhaps matches TRBD1 (5 bases). V was trimmed by 3 bases and J by 6 bases, leaving 9 bases between them. The V gene's germline CDR1 is SGHTA and CDR2 FQGTGA. This CDR3 is 13 amino acids long. The CDR3: CASSFWGSNEQFF. CDR3 nucleotides: TGTGCCAGCAGCTTTTGGGGCAGCAATGAGCAGTTCTTC.

This clonotype was recorded many times. This sequence joins TRBV5-1 and TRBJ2-1; D not resolved. Trimming cost V 0 bases and J 0 bases, with 10 bases left between them. Germline assignment: CDR1 SGHRS and CDR2 YFSETQ. This CDR3 contains 16 residues. The CDR3, as DNA: TGCGCCAGCAGCTTGGCCCCTGAAAGCTCCTACAATGAGCAGTTCTTC. Translation gives CASSLAPESSYNEQFF.

This clonotype was detected a few times. The chain couples TRBV12-3 or TRBV12-4 to TRBJ2-1, with a possible D match to TRBD2 (6 bases). With 6 bases removed from V and 0 bases from J, the gap between germline ends came to 15 bases. The CDR3 runs 16 residues. CDR3 nucleotide sequence: TGTGCCAGCAGCAGCCGGGACTCCAGCTCCTACAATGAGCAGTTCTTC. It specifies CASSSRDSSSYNEQFF.

The chain couples TRBV20-1 to TRBJ2-3; 9 bases align to TRBD2. The V and J ends lost 0 bases and 2 bases, in that order; junction bases with no gene match: 3. Looked up from germline, CDR1 is DFQATT and CDR2 is SNEGSKA (reference sequence). The CDR3 spans 15 residues. CDR3 nucleotides: TGCAGTGCTAGAGATCAGCGGGAGGCCACAGATACGCAGTATTTT. This gives the protein CSARDQREATDTQYF.

This sequence joins TRBV27 and TRBJ1-5; TRBD1 might be the D (6 bases). The CDR3 extends over 15 amino acids. The ends were cut back, 2 bases at V and 7 bases at J, with 15 bases in the middle. Germline V lookup: CDR1 MNHEY, CDR2 SMNVEV (reference sequence). In DNA form, the CDR3 reads TGTGCCAGCAGTTTACGGGGGGGGGGCGACCAGCCCCAGCATTTT. Residues: CASSLRGGGDQPQHF.

There are many counts of this clonotype. The chain joins TRBV7-8 to TRBJ2-1; D gene uncertain. This CDR3 has 15 amino acids. V was trimmed by 1 base and J by 1 base, leaving 8 bases between them. CDR1 and CDR2 from the germline V gene are SGHVS and FQNEAQ. The CDR3 sequence is CASSLVQASYNEQFF. The CDR3 DNA follows: TGTGCCAGCAGCTTAGTCCAGGCGTCCTACAATGAGCAGTTCTTC.

The chain uses TRBV12-3 or TRBV12-4 and TRBJ1-6, with no clear D. V was cut by 6 bases and J by 14 bases, with 20 bases left in between. This CDR3 comprises 14 residues. The CDR3 nucleotides read TGTGCCAGCAGCCCTGATCCGGCTGGCGTGGCCCTCCACTTT. Its protein is CASSPDPAGVALHF.

This chain joins TRBV6-1 and TRBJ2-2; D possibly uses TRBD1 or TRBD2 (6 bases each). The CDR3 contains 15 residues. The V gene's germline CDR1 is MNHNS and CDR2 SASEGT. Trimming took off 4 bases at V and 3 bases at J, with 12 bases between the two ends. CDR3 sequence (DNA): TGTGCCAGCAGTGTCGAGGGGGGATACACCGGGGAGCTGTTTTTT. It specifies CASSVEGGYTGELFF.

V and J are TRBV6-5 and TRBJ2-7; 10 bases agree with TRBD2. From germline, CDR1 is MNHEY and CDR2 SVGAGI. The CDR3 contains 17 residues. With 4 bases clipped from V and 2 bases from J, the junction kept 11 bases outside the gene matches. The CDR3 sequence: CASSSSTRTSGAYEQYF. The CDR3 DNA reads as TGTGCCAGCAGTTCATCAACTAGGACTAGCGGAGCCTACGAGCAGTACTTC.

DNA for the CDR3: TGCAGTGCTAGAGATCTAAACACCATATATTTT. Translated, it gives CSARDLNTIYF. The genes are TRBV20-1 and TRBJ1-3; no clear D. Trimming stripped 0 bases from V and 6 bases from J, with 3 bases between. In germline, CDR1 is DFQATT, CDR2 SNEGSKA (reference sequence). The CDR3 spans 11 residues.

This clonotype was found a few times. The J gene is TRBJ1-5, the V gene TRBV12-3 or TRBV12-4; D not resolved. V was clipped by 2 bases and J by 0 bases, with 8 bases between them. The CDR3 runs to 15 residues. This CDR3 reads CASSLWADSNQPQHF. CDR3 sequence (DNA): TGTGCCAGCAGTTTATGGGCAGATAGCAATCAGCCCCAGCATTTT.

This clonotype was observed a few times. The chain combines TRBV5-1 with TRBJ2-1; tentative D call: TRBD2 (5 bases). The CDR3 runs to 14 residues. Germline V gene data show CDR1 as SGHRS and CDR2 as YFSETQ. Trimming removed 0 bases at V and 8 bases at J, with 12 bases between. CDR3 sequence (DNA): TGCGCCAGCAGCTTGGGACCTCCGAGGGATGAGCAGTTCTTC. Its protein is CASSLGPPRDEQFF. The variable domain in full, with the rest retrieved from reference TRBV5-1 and TRBJ2-1, is KAGVTQTPRYLIKTRGQQVTLSCSPISGHRSVSWYQQTPGQGLQFLFEYFSETQRNKGNFPGRFSGRQFSNSRSEMNVSTLELGDSALYLCASSLGPPRDEQFFGPGTRLTVL.

J is TRBJ2-5 and V is TRBV11-2; either TRBD1 or TRBD2 may fit D (5 bases each). Germline CDR1 and CDR2: SGHAT and FQNNGV. The V and J ends lost 4 bases and 1 base respectively, with 13 bases between them. The CDR3 covers 15 residues. CDR3 protein: CASSSDGTFQETQYF. CDR3 in DNA: TGTGCCAGCAGCTCCGACGGGACCTTCCAAGAGACCCAGTACTTC.

The chain links TRBV29-1 to TRBJ2-7; 8 bases are a match to TRBD1. V lost 7 bases and J lost 4; bases outside the gene matches: 6. Germline CDR1 reads SQVTM; CDR2 reads ANQGSEA. The CDR3 consists of 12 residues. For the CDR3, the DNA is TGCAGCGCGAAGGACAGGGAGTACGAGCAGTACTTC. This codes for CSAKDREYEQYF.

At least ten counts were recorded for this clonotype. The chain has TRBV12-3 or TRBV12-4 and TRBJ2-1; 8 bases align to TRBD2. The CDR3 extends over 15 amino acids. The junction had 6 bases not matched to a gene; V was cut back by 3 bases and J by 5 bases. DNA for the CDR3: TGTGCCAGCAGTTTTGCGGGGGGCCGGGACAATGAGCAGTTCTTC. It yields the protein CASSFAGGRDNEQFF.